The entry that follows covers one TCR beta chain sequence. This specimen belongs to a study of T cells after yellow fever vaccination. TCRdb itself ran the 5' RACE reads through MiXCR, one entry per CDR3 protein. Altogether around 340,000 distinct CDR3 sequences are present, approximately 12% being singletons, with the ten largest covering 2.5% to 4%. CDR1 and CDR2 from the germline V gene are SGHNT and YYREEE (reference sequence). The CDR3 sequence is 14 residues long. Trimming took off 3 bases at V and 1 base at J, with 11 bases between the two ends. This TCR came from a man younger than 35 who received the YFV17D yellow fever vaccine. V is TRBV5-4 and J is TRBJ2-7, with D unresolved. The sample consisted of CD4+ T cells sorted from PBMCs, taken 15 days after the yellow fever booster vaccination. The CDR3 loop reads CASSSRSDSYEQYF. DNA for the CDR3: TGTGCCAGCAGCTCGCGCTCCGATTCCTACGAGCAGTACTTC.